These 25 T cell receptor beta chains share one sample of origin, sequenced in a study of shared clonotypes between healthy human individuals. TCRdb's table, derived via immunoSEQ multiplex PCR, lists solely in-frame clones and lacks some. Found here are 400,000 to 500,000 clones, roughly 78% of them singletons; the top ten hold more than 10%. Source material: PBMCs. Source of these receptors: a woman in her forties in good health. Some clones in this sample may be carry-over from other donors' samples.

This clone was picked up a small number of times. The CDR3 region is CAISGGWLNTEAFF. The CDR3 DNA follows: TGTGCCATCAGTGGGGGCTGGCTGAACACTGAAGCTTTCTTT. The chain recombines TRBV10-3 with TRBJ1-1; D is possibly TRBD1 (5 bases). The CDR3 has 14 amino acids. V was clipped by 4 bases and J by 0 bases, with 9 bases between them. The germline gives CDR1 ENHRY, CDR2 SYGVKD.

This chain joins TRBV7-9 and TRBJ2-3; 7 bases agree with TRBD2. This CDR3 comprises 14 residues. Germline CDR1 is SEHNR and CDR2 is FQNEAQ (reference sequence). Losses at the gene ends were 1 base for V and 10 bases for J; bases not matched to a gene: 8. This CDR3 reads CASSLVGGPDPQYF. CDR3 bases: TGTGCCAGCAGCTTAGTGGGAGGGCCGGATCCGCAGTATTTT.

This chain uses TRBV4-1 with TRBJ1-5; a weak D match, TRBD1 (6 bases). CDR1 MGHRA and CDR2 YSYEKL come from the germline V gene. This CDR3 spans 15 amino acids. V was clipped by 0 bases and J by 5 bases, with 11 bases between them. This CDR3 is CASSQETGAHQPQHF. The DNA for the CDR3 is TGCGCCAGCAGCCAAGAAACGGGGGCCCATCAGCCCCAGCATTTT.

The rearrangement links TRBV11-3 to TRBJ2-1, with D possibly matching TRBD1 (6 bases). The CDR3 spans 15 residues. Germline V gene lookup returns CDR1 SGHNT and CDR2 YENEEA. V dropped 5 bases and J dropped 2 bases, with 13 bases sitting between them. The DNA of the CDR3 is TGTGCCAGCAGCACCGGCAGGGGCGCCTACAATGAGCAGTTCTTC. Translated: CASSTGRGAYNEQFF.

This sequence joins TRBV30 and TRBJ1-4; no clear D gene. This CDR3 has 14 amino acids. Trimming stripped 1 base from V and 3 bases from J, with 9 bases between. CDR1 and CDR2 (germline): GTSNPN, SVGIG (reference sequence). The CDR3 region is CAWSEGSANEKLFF. For the CDR3, the DNA is TGTGCCTGGAGTGAGGGATCGGCTAATGAAAAACTGTTTTTT.

This clone was counted only a few times. The chain has TRBV18 and TRBJ2-1; D may be TRBD2 (5 bases). V lost 3 bases and J 8 bases, leaving 14 bases between the germline ends. Germline V gene data show CDR1 as KGHSH and CDR2 as LQKENI. CDR3 length equals 14 residues. This CDR3 is CASSPKDGRDEQFF. In DNA form, the CDR3 reads TGTGCCAGCTCACCGAAGGACGGGCGGGATGAGCAGTTCTTC. The full variable domain, its missing parts supplied by reference TRBV18 and TRBJ2-1, is NAGVMQNPRHLVRRRGQEARLRCSPMKGHSHVYWYRQLPEEGLKFMVYLQKENIIDESGMPKERFSAEFPKEGPSILRIQQVVRGDSAAYFCASSPKDGRDEQFFGPGTRLTVL.

The J gene is TRBJ2-4, the V gene TRBV28, with D unresolved. Germline assignment: CDR1 MDHEN and CDR2 SYDVKM. The CDR3 contains 15 residues. Trimming cost V 2 bases and J 6 bases, with 14 bases left between them. The CDR3 DNA follows: TGTGCCAGCAGTTTACGGCAGGCCTGGGCAAACATTCAGTACTTC. Its translation is CASSLRQAWANIQYF.

This clone was observed a handful of times. V is TRBV29-1 and J is TRBJ2-1, with TRBD2 matching over 11 bases. The CDR3 has 16 amino acids. V dropped 1 base and J dropped 4; count of bases not matched to a gene: 6. Germline lookup yields CDR1 SQVTM and CDR2 ANQGSEA. Written as DNA, the CDR3 is TGCAGCGTTGAAGCGGGGGGGACTAGCGGTTACAATGAGCAGTTCTTC. This codes for CSVEAGGTSGYNEQFF.

The chain has TRBV13 and TRBJ2-5; no definite D call. Germline V lookup: CDR1 PRHDT, CDR2 FYEKMQ (reference sequence). The CDR3 is 17 residues long. V lost 5 bases and J 2 bases, leaving 21 bases between the germline ends. The CDR3 region has the DNA TGTGCCAGCAGCACGCTCTTTTTGGGGTTGGCTCAAGAGACCCAGTACTTC. It codes for CASSTLFLGLAQETQYF.

The CDR3 protein is CASSYSKSSGEPSTDTQYF. CDR3 in DNA: TGTGCCAGCAGTTACTCGAAATCTAGCGGGGAACCGAGCACAGATACGCAGTATTTT. The genes are TRBV6-8 and TRBJ2-3; 9 bases line up with TRBD2. The V and J ends lost 0 bases and 0 bases, in that order; junction bases with no gene match: 10. This CDR3 has 19 amino acids. The germline gives CDR1 MNHGY, CDR2 SAAAGT.

The chain recombines TRBV27 with TRBJ2-2, with 8 bases identical to TRBD1. V was pared by 3 bases and J by 0 bases, with 15 bases of the junction left unmatched. CDR3 length equals 20 residues. Germline-derived CDR1 and CDR2 are MNHEY and SMNVEV (reference sequence). CDR3 protein: CASSFYAPTGTGANTGELFF. For the CDR3, the DNA is TGTGCCAGCAGTTTCTACGCCCCGACCGGGACAGGCGCGAACACCGGGGAGCTGTTTTTT.

The CDR3 reads CASSRTGQGAWEQYF. As DNA, the CDR3 is TGTGCCAGCAGCCGAACGGGACAGGGGGCATGGGAGCAGTACTTC. V is TRBV7-9 and J is TRBJ2-7; 12 nucleotides match TRBD1. The germline gives CDR1 SEHNR, CDR2 FQNEAQ (reference sequence). The CDR3 extends over 15 amino acids. Trimming removed 5 bases from V and 7 bases from J; junction bases left unmatched: 9.

The chain combines TRBV9 with TRBJ2-1; D is unresolved. CDR1 and CDR2 from the germline V gene are SGDLS and YYNGEE. The CDR3 length is 16 residues. Trimming took 2 bases from V and 1 from J, leaving 13 bases between them. The CDR3: CASSVSSGGSYNEQFF. The CDR3 coding sequence is TGTGCCAGCAGCGTCTCCTCTGGTGGGTCCTACAATGAGCAGTTCTTC.

The rearrangement uses TRBV5-1 and TRBJ1-6, with TRBD1 identical over 9 bases. Germline loops: CDR1 SGHRS, CDR2 YFSETQ. The CDR3 extends over 15 amino acids. After removal of 3 bases from V and 9 bases from J, the junction contained 7 bases not matched to a gene. CDR3 nucleotide sequence: TGCGCCAGCAGCTCGGGACAGGGTTATCGTTCACCCCTCCACTTT. It is translated as CASSSGQGYRSPLHF.

The chain has TRBV7-9 and TRBJ1-2; possible D gene TRBD1, 6 bases. Trimming removed 2 bases from V and 13 bases from J, with 17 bases in between. The length of the CDR3 is 13 residues. Looked up from germline, CDR1 is SEHNR and CDR2 is FQNEAQ (reference sequence). The CDR3 DNA reads as TGTGCCAGCAGCTTAAATGAGGGGGGGCGAGCCACCTTC. Protein sequence: CASSLNEGGRATF.

Only one count was recorded for this clone. The rearrangement joins TRBV25-1 to TRBJ2-1; D gene unclear. The V gene's germline CDR1 is MGHDK and CDR2 SYGVNS. Trimming pared 4 bases from V and 3 bases from J, leaving 4 bases between. This CDR3 spans 12 amino acids. The CDR3: CASSAGYNEQFF. The CDR3 DNA is TGTGCCAGCAGTGCCGGCTACAATGAGCAGTTCTTC.

The chain is built from TRBV27 and TRBJ1-2; no definite D call. The CDR3 covers 14 residues. Germline CDR1 MNHEY, CDR2 SMNVEV (reference sequence). V was clipped by 2 bases and J by 7 bases, with 14 bases between them. The CDR3 DNA reads TGTGCCAGCAGTTTAACCCCGGGAATTGGTGGCTACACCTTC. Translation gives CASSLTPGIGGYTF.

This clone was picked up a small number of times. The V call is TRBV28, the J call TRBJ2-4; 11 bases are a match to TRBD2. CDR1 is MDHEN and CDR2 is SYDVKM in the germline V gene. Trimming took 4 bases from V and 6 from J; bases not matched to a gene: 11. The CDR3 is 17 amino acids. The CDR3 spells CASSSMTSGNGRNIQYF. In DNA form, the CDR3 reads TGTGCCAGCAGTTCAATGACTAGCGGGAACGGGAGAAACATTCAGTACTTC.

V and J are TRBV19 and TRBJ2-3, with 10 positions matching TRBD1. The CDR3 sequence is 15 residues long. J gave up 0 bases and V 6 bases, and 3 bases lay outside the gene matches. Germline values: CDR1 LNHDA, CDR2 SQIVND (reference sequence). CDR3 amino acids: CASRDRGRSTDTQYF. For the CDR3, the DNA is TGTGCCAGTAGAGACAGGGGGCGCAGCACAGATACGCAGTATTTT.

The chain carries TRBV2 and TRBJ2-5; D is possibly TRBD1 (6 bases). This CDR3 region has 13 residues. The germline V gene encodes CDR1 SNHLY and CDR2 FYNNEI. Trimming took 6 bases from V and 2 from J, leaving 10 bases between them. Here the CDR3 reads CASRFDRQETQYF. Here the CDR3 DNA reads TGTGCCAGCAGGTTCGACAGGCAAGAGACCCAGTACTTC. Full variable domain (missing parts from reference TRBV2 and TRBJ2-5): EPEVTQTPSHQVTQMGQEVILRCVPISNHLYFYWYRQILGQKVEFLVSFYNNEISEKSEIFDDQFSVERPDGSNFTLKIRSTKLEDSAMYFCASRFDRQETQYFGPGTRLLVL.

Regarding this clone: The sample has other DNA sequences that encode this CDR3 too. The V gene is TRBV6-6, the J gene TRBJ2-5; D may be TRBD1 (7 bases). This CDR3 is 16 amino acids long. V lost 3 bases and J 2 bases, leaving 16 bases between the germline ends. Germline lookup yields CDR1 MNHNY and CDR2 SVGAGI (reference sequence). The DNA of the CDR3 is TGTGCCAGCAGTTATCTCGGGCCAGGGGGGCAAGAGACCCAGTACTTC. It specifies CASSYLGPGGQETQYF.

V gene TRBV2 combines with J gene TRBJ2-7, with TRBD1 identical over 11 bases. V dropped 3 bases and J dropped 6; count of bases not matched to a gene: 1. This CDR3 contains 13 residues. Germline-derived CDR1 and CDR2 are SNHLY and FYNNEI. CDR3 sequence reads: CASSEGQGVEQYF. As DNA, the CDR3 is TGTGCCAGCAGTGAGGGACAGGGGGTCGAGCAGTACTTC.

The rearrangement links TRBV7-9 to TRBJ1-1; D perhaps matches TRBD1 (6 bases). CDR3 size: 18 residues. Germline lookup yields CDR1 SEHNR and CDR2 FQNEAQ (reference sequence). The V and J ends lost 2 bases and 1 base respectively, with 20 bases between them. In nucleotides, the CDR3 is TGTGCCAGCAGCTTATCATCCCTAACGGGACACCAGAACACTGAAGCTTTCTTT. Its protein product is CASSLSSLTGHQNTEAFF.

The chain carries TRBV19 and TRBJ2-5; D unresolved. The CDR3 is 14 amino acids. Looked up from germline, CDR1 is LNHDA and CDR2 is SQIVND (reference sequence). V was clipped by 3 bases and J by 0 bases, with 8 bases between them. Written as DNA, the CDR3 is TGTGCCAGTAGTATGCGCCCGTACCAAGAGACCCAGTACTTC. Translating gives CASSMRPYQETQYF. The full variable domain, with the rest looked up from reference TRBV19 and TRBJ2-5, is DGGITQSPKYLFRKEGQNVTLSCEQNLNHDAMYWYRQDPGQGLRLIYYSQIVNDFQKGDIAEGYSVSREKKESFPLTVTSAQKNPTAFYLCASSMRPYQETQYFGPGTRLLVL.

A remark on this clone: Other DNA sequences in the sample encode the same CDR3. This chain uses TRBV28 with TRBJ2-7; 8 bases align to TRBD1. Germline V CDR1 and CDR2: MDHEN, SYDVKM. The V and J ends lost 3 bases and 2 bases, in that order; junction bases with no gene match: 3. The CDR3 runs to 14 residues. CDR3 coding DNA: TGTGCCAGCAGTTTTGGGACAGGAGCCTACGAGCAGTACTTC. It translates to CASSFGTGAYEQYF.